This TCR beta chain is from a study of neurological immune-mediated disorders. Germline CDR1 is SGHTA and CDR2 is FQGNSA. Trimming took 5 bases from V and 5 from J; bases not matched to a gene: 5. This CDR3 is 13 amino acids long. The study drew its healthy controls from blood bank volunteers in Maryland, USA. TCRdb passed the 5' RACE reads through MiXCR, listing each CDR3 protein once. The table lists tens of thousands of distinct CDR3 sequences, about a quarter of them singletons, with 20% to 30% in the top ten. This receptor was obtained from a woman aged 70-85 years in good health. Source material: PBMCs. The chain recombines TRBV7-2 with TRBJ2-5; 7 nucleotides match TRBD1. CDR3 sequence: CASSITGEETQYF. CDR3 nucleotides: TGTGCCAGCAGCATAACAGGGGAGGAGACCCAGTACTTC.